A selection of T cell receptor beta chains follows, all from one sample in a study of cytomegalovirus exposure and HLA in healthy donors. The assay was immunoSEQ multiplex PCR, and TCRdb's table has in-frame clones only and misses some. The table shows approximately 80,000 clones, with approximately 72% occurring only once. The sequenced material came from PBMCs. These receptors were collected from a woman in her thirties or forties in good health and CMV-seropositive. The CDR3 runs from the conserved cysteine through the conserved F or W. The D gene is left open where the match is weak. Clone size, where shown, is once, few, many, or a class for clones that have expanded.

abundance: .
j_gene: TRBJ1-3
v_gene: TRBV5-1
d_gene: .
CDR3nt: TGCGCCAGCAGCTTGGGGACAGCCGGGGTCGGAAACACCATATATTTT
CDR3aa: CASSLGTAGVGNTIYF

abundance: .
j_gene: TRBJ1-3
v_gene: TRBV28
d_gene: .
CDR3nt: TGTGCCAGCAGGGGTCAACAGGGCTTCTCTGGAAACACCATATATTTT
CDR3aa: CASRGQQGFSGNTIYF

abundance: .
j_gene: TRBJ1-4
v_gene: TRBV30
d_gene: .
CDR3nt: TGTGCCTGGAGTGCTGACACGCGTGAAAAACTGTTTTTT
CDR3aa: CAWSADTREKLFF

abundance: .
j_gene: TRBJ2-2
v_gene: TRBV7-2
d_gene: TRBD1
CDR3nt: TGTGCCAGCAGCTTCACAGGGACAGCCGGGGAGCTGTTTTTT
CDR3aa: CASSFTGTAGELFF

abundance: few
j_gene: TRBJ1-4
v_gene: TRBV2
d_gene: .
CDR3nt: TGTGCCACCCGGGGGGATGGAGAAAAACTGTTTTTT
CDR3aa: CATRGDGEKLFF

abundance: .
j_gene: TRBJ1-2
v_gene: TRBV20-1
d_gene: .
CDR3nt: TGCAGTGCTAGGCCATGGGAGGACTACACCTTC
CDR3aa: CSARPWEDYTF

abundance: .
j_gene: TRBJ1-2
v_gene: TRBV29-1
d_gene: TRBD1
CDR3nt: TGCAGCGTTTCCGGGACAGGGTCATGCTGCACCTTC
CDR3aa: CSVSGTGSCCTF

abundance: .
j_gene: TRBJ2-7
v_gene: TRBV28
d_gene: TRBD1
CDR3nt: TGTGCCAGCAGCTCTGACAGGGCTGAAGCCTACGAGCAGTACTTC
CDR3aa: CASSSDRAEAYEQYF

abundance: .
j_gene: TRBJ2-4
v_gene: TRBV4-1
d_gene: .
CDR3nt: TGCGCCAGCAGCCAACCGGAAAACATTCAGTACTTC
CDR3aa: CASSQPENIQYF

abundance: .
j_gene: TRBJ2-7
v_gene: TRBV19
d_gene: .
CDR3nt: TGTGCCAGTAGCAAATATCCGGACAGCAAAACCTACGAGCAGTACTTC
CDR3aa: CASSKYPDSKTYEQYF

abundance: few
j_gene: TRBJ1-2
v_gene: TRBV5-6
d_gene: TRBD1
CDR3nt: TGTGCCAGCAGTTACAGATCAACAGGGGGAGGATATGGCTACACCTTC
CDR3aa: CASSYRSTGGGYGYTF

abundance: .
j_gene: TRBJ1-2
v_gene: TRBV6-5
d_gene: .
CDR3nt: TGTGCCAGCAGAAAATCCGGCGGTACTAACTATGGCTACACCTTC
CDR3aa: CASRKSGGTNYGYTF

abundance: once
j_gene: TRBJ1-3
v_gene: TRBV27
d_gene: .
CDR3nt: TGTGCCAGCAGTTCCCCCCGGGAAGGAAACACCATATATTTT
CDR3aa: CASSSPREGNTIYF

abundance: few
j_gene: TRBJ2-3
v_gene: TRBV29-1
d_gene: TRBD2
CDR3nt: TGCAGCGTTGAAGGGTTGGGACTAGGTTCATTAGATACGCAGTATTTT
CDR3aa: CSVEGLGLGSLDTQYF

abundance: .
j_gene: TRBJ2-7
v_gene: TRBV10-3
d_gene: .
CDR3nt: TGTGCCATCAGTGAGGGTCAGGGATACGAGCAGTACTTC
CDR3aa: CAISEGQGYEQYF

abundance: .
j_gene: TRBJ1-1
v_gene: TRBV5-4
d_gene: .
CDR3nt: TGTGCCAGCAGCTTGGAATCCATGAACACTGAAGCTTTCTTT
CDR3aa: CASSLESMNTEAFF

abundance: .
j_gene: TRBJ2-1
v_gene: TRBV4-2
d_gene: TRBD2
CDR3nt: TGTGCCAGCAGCCGACTAGCGGGGGGTAACAATGAGCAGTTCTTC
CDR3aa: CASSRLAGGNNEQFF

abundance: .
j_gene: TRBJ2-5
v_gene: TRBV7-8
d_gene: .
CDR3nt: TGTGCCAGCAGCTTAAGTGGGACAGGCGGGGGTGGTGAGACCCAGTACTTC
CDR3aa: CASSLSGTGGGGETQYF

abundance: .
j_gene: TRBJ1-3
v_gene: TRBV19
d_gene: .
CDR3nt: TGTGCCACCGGGGAGTCCGCAGCTGGAAACACCATATATTTT
CDR3aa: CATGESAAGNTIYF

abundance: few
j_gene: TRBJ2-1
v_gene: TRBV5-1
d_gene: TRBD2
CDR3nt: TGCGCCAGCAGCTTGGCCGCTAGCGGGAGAGGAGAGCAGTTCTTC
CDR3aa: CASSLAASGRGEQFF

abundance: .
j_gene: TRBJ2-5
v_gene: TRBV7-9
d_gene: .
CDR3nt: TGTGCCAGCAGCCGAGGGGAGACCCAGTACTTC
CDR3aa: CASSRGETQYF

abundance: few
j_gene: TRBJ2-5
v_gene: TRBV28
d_gene: .
CDR3nt: TGTGCCAGCAGCAGGGAGGTGCAAGAGACCCAGTACTTC
CDR3aa: CASSREVQETQYF

abundance: .
j_gene: TRBJ2-1
v_gene: TRBV23-1
d_gene: TRBD2
CDR3nt: TGCGCCAGCAGTCTTGTCCTAGCGGGAGGGAGACACCCGGAGCAGTTCTTC
CDR3aa: CASSLVLAGGRHPEQFF

abundance: .
j_gene: TRBJ2-3
v_gene: TRBV19
d_gene: TRBD2
CDR3nt: TGTGCCAGTAGTATAGGGACTAGCGGGGGCTCAAGCACAGATACGCAGTATTTT
CDR3aa: CASSIGTSGGSSTDTQYF

abundance: .
j_gene: TRBJ2-7
v_gene: TRBV5-1
d_gene: .
CDR3nt: TGCGCCAGCAGGTTTGGAGGCAACACCTACGAGCAGTACTTC
CDR3aa: CASRFGGNTYEQYF

abundance: once
j_gene: TRBJ1-1
v_gene: TRBV28
d_gene: TRBD1
CDR3nt: TGTGCCAGCAGTTTAAAGACAGGGGTTAACACTGAAGCTTTCTTT
CDR3aa: CASSLKTGVNTEAFF

abundance: .
j_gene: TRBJ2-7
v_gene: TRBV19
d_gene: .
CDR3nt: TGTGCCAGTAGTGGGACTGCTAAAACCTACGAGCAGTACTTC
CDR3aa: CASSGTAKTYEQYF

abundance: .
j_gene: TRBJ2-3
v_gene: TRBV7-2
d_gene: .
CDR3nt: TGTGCCAGCAGCTCGAGTGGAGGGGTGGCAGATACGCAGTATTTT
CDR3aa: CASSSSGGVADTQYF

abundance: .
j_gene: TRBJ2-1
v_gene: TRBV10-3
d_gene: .
CDR3nt: TGTGCCACTCGGTCGGGTGAGCAGTTCTTC
CDR3aa: CATRSGEQFF

abundance: .
j_gene: TRBJ1-5
v_gene: TRBV19
d_gene: .
CDR3nt: TGTGCCAGTAGTACCTCCGGGACTTATAGCAATCAGCCCCAGCATTTT
CDR3aa: CASSTSGTYSNQPQHF

abundance: .
j_gene: TRBJ1-6
v_gene: TRBV5-8
d_gene: .
CDR3nt: TGTGCCAGCAGCCTAAACAGAAATTCACCCCTCCACTTT
CDR3aa: CASSLNRNSPLHF

abundance: .
j_gene: TRBJ2-5
v_gene: TRBV7-6
d_gene: .
CDR3nt: TGTGCCAGCAGCCCGACAAACGGACAAGAGACCCAGTACTTC
CDR3aa: CASSPTNGQETQYF

abundance: .
j_gene: TRBJ1-1
v_gene: TRBV5-1
d_gene: TRBD1
CDR3nt: TGCGCCAGCAGCTTGGAGGGGGCAAACACTGAAGCTTTCTTT
CDR3aa: CASSLEGANTEAFF

abundance: once
j_gene: TRBJ2-2
v_gene: TRBV28
d_gene: TRBD1
CDR3nt: TGTGCCGGAACCCGGGACAGGGTCACCGGGGAGCTGTTTTTT
CDR3aa: CAGTRDRVTGELFF

abundance: once
j_gene: TRBJ1-2
v_gene: TRBV28
d_gene: .
CDR3nt: TGTGCCAGCAGTTTTTTGGGGGGGGGCTACCCCTTC
CDR3aa: CASSFLGGGYPF

abundance: .
j_gene: TRBJ1-5
v_gene: TRBV10-2
d_gene: TRBD1
CDR3nt: TGCGCCAGCAGTGGACCCGGGACAGATTATAGCAATCAGCCCCAGCATTTT
CDR3aa: CASSGPGTDYSNQPQHF

abundance: once
j_gene: TRBJ2-3
v_gene: TRBV30
d_gene: .
CDR3nt: TGTGCCTGGATACGGTTTGATACGCAGTATTTT
CDR3aa: CAWIRFDTQYF

abundance: .
j_gene: TRBJ2-3
v_gene: TRBV6-5
d_gene: .
CDR3nt: TGTGCCAGCGGTACGAGGCTAGCTAGCACAGATACGCAGTATTTT
CDR3aa: CASGTRLASTDTQYF

abundance: .
j_gene: TRBJ1-1
v_gene: TRBV5-1
d_gene: .
CDR3nt: TGCGCCAGCAGCTTGGCCGCAGGGCAGGGGACTGAAGCTTTCTTT
CDR3aa: CASSLAAGQGTEAFF

abundance: .
j_gene: TRBJ2-3
v_gene: TRBV5-1
d_gene: .
CDR3nt: TGCGCCAGCAGCTTCCCAGGGGAAGATACGCAGTATTTT
CDR3aa: CASSFPGEDTQYF

abundance: few
j_gene: TRBJ2-7
v_gene: TRBV19
d_gene: .
CDR3nt: TGTGCCAGTAGCTCCCGGGACTTTTTCTACGAGCAGTACTTC
CDR3aa: CASSSRDFFYEQYF

abundance: .
j_gene: TRBJ2-3
v_gene: TRBV6-6
d_gene: TRBD1
CDR3nt: TGTGCCAGCAGATGGGACAGAGGCACAGATACGCAGTATTTT
CDR3aa: CASRWDRGTDTQYF

abundance: .
j_gene: TRBJ2-7
v_gene: TRBV28
d_gene: TRBD2
CDR3nt: TGTGCCAGCAGTTTTCTAGGCGGGAGAGCCGCCTACGAGCAGTACTTC
CDR3aa: CASSFLGGRAAYEQYF

abundance: .
j_gene: TRBJ1-2
v_gene: TRBV6-6
d_gene: .
CDR3nt: TGTGCCAGCAGGCTTGACAGGAACTATGGCTACACCTTC
CDR3aa: CASRLDRNYGYTF

abundance: .
j_gene: TRBJ2-5
v_gene: TRBV2
d_gene: TRBD2
CDR3nt: TGTGCCAGCAGTGAGGGGACTATCCAAGAGACCCAGTACTTC
CDR3aa: CASSEGTIQETQYF

abundance: .
j_gene: TRBJ1-1
v_gene: TRBV6-5
d_gene: TRBD1
CDR3nt: TGTGCCTGCCGGGGACAGGGGAACACTGAAGCTTTCTTT
CDR3aa: CACRGQGNTEAFF

abundance: .
j_gene: TRBJ1-1
v_gene: TRBV11-2
d_gene: .
CDR3nt: TGTGCCAGCAGCCTTACTCGGGGGGCCACTGAAGCTTTCTTT
CDR3aa: CASSLTRGATEAFF

abundance: .
j_gene: TRBJ1-2
v_gene: TRBV5-1
d_gene: TRBD1
CDR3nt: TGCGCCAGCAGCTTGGGGGTCACAGGGGGCAACTATGGCTACACCTTC
CDR3aa: CASSLGVTGGNYGYTF

abundance: .
j_gene: TRBJ1-1
v_gene: TRBV21-1
d_gene: .
CDR3nt: TGTGCCAGCAGCAACGGCGCCCGGGACAGGAAAGCTTTCTTT
CDR3aa: CASSNGARDRKAFF

abundance: few
j_gene: TRBJ2-3
v_gene: TRBV7-9
d_gene: TRBD2
CDR3nt: TGTGCCAGCAGCTACGGACTAGCGGGGGGGCAAAATACGCAGTATTTT
CDR3aa: CASSYGLAGGQNTQYF

abundance: few
j_gene: TRBJ2-1
v_gene: TRBV28
d_gene: TRBD2
CDR3nt: TGTGCCAGCAGTCTTGGACTAGCGGGGGGGCAGAATGAGCAGTTCTTC
CDR3aa: CASSLGLAGGQNEQFF

abundance: .
j_gene: TRBJ2-5
v_gene: TRBV4-1
d_gene: TRBD1
CDR3nt: TGCGCCAGCAGACCGACAGGGCCAAAAGAGACCCAGTACTTC
CDR3aa: CASRPTGPKETQYF

abundance: .
j_gene: TRBJ2-2
v_gene: TRBV4-1
d_gene: .
CDR3nt: TGCGCCAGCAGCCAGGGTCTACCGGGGACCGGGGAGCTGTTTTTT
CDR3aa: CASSQGLPGTGELFF

abundance: few
j_gene: TRBJ2-7
v_gene: TRBV28
d_gene: TRBD1
CDR3nt: TGTGCCAGCAGTCCATGGACAGGGGGAATTTTCGAGCAGTACTTC
CDR3aa: CASSPWTGGIFEQYF